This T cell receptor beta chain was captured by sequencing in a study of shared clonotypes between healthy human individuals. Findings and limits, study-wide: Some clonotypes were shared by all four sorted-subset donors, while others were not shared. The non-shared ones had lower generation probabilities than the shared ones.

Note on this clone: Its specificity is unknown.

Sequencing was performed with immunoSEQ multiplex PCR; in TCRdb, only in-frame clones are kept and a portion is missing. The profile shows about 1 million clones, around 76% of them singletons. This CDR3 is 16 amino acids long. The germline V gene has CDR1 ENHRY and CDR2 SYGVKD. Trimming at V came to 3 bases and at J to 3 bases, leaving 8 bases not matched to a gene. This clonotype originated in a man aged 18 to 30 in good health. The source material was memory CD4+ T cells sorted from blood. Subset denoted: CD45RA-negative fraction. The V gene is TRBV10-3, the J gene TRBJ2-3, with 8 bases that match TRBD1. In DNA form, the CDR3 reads TGTGCCATCAGTGAACGACAGGGGAAGGAGACAGATACGCAGTATTTT. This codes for CAISERQGKETDTQYF.